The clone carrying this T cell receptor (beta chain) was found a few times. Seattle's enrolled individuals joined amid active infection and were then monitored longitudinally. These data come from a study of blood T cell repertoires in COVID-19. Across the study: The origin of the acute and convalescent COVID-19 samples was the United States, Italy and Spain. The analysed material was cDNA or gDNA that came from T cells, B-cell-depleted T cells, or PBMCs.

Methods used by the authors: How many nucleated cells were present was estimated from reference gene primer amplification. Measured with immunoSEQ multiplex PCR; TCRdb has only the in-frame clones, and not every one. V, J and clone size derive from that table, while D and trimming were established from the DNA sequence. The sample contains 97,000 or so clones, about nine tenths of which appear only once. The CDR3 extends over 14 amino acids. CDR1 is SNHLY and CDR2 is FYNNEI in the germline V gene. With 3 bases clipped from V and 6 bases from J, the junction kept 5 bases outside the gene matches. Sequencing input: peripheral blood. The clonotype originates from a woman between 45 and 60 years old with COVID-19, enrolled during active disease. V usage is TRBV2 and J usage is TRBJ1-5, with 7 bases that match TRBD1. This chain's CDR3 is CASSEEAGGQPQHF. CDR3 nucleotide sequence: TGTGCCAGCAGTGAGGAGGCAGGGGGTCAGCCCCAGCATTTT.